One and the same sample provided the 8 T cell receptor beta chains below, sequenced in a study of T cells after yellow fever vaccination. Using its own MiXCR run on the 5' RACE reads, TCRdb lists one record per CDR3 protein. Of approximately 580,000 distinct CDR3 sequences in the sample, less than 20% are singletons; the top ten hold approximately 15%. The sequences come from PBMCs, collected less than 6 days after the first yellow fever vaccination. These receptors were taken from a man between 18 and 35 years old who received the YFV17D yellow fever vaccine.

This clonotype was seen repeatedly, ten times or more. The chain uses TRBV6-5 and TRBJ2-5, with 7 bases fitting TRBD1. CDR3 length equals 17 residues. V lost 6 bases to trimming and J lost 3 bases; unmatched junction nucleotides: 16. In germline, CDR1 is MNHEY, CDR2 SVGAGI. The CDR3 loop is CASRAILQGLGEETQYF. CDR3 DNA sequence: TGTGCCAGCAGAGCCATTTTACAGGGGCTTGGGGAAGAGACCCAGTACTTC.

This rearrangement joins TRBV12-3 or TRBV12-4 to TRBJ2-2; D unclear. The CDR3 has 15 amino acids. V shed 3 bases and J shed 2 bases, with 10 bases lying between them. The CDR3 DNA reads as TGTGCCAGCAGTTTGGGCAGCTACAACACCGGGGAGCTGTTTTTT. Translated, it gives CASSLGSYNTGELFF.

V gene TRBV2 combines with J gene TRBJ2-6; D is uncertain. Germline assignment: CDR1 SNHLY and CDR2 FYNNEI. V lost 1 base to trimming and J lost 0 bases, with 19 bases between them. The CDR3 loop spans 20 amino acids. This chain's CDR3 is CASSEVVPERPLSGANVLTF. The CDR3 DNA reads as TGTGCCAGCAGTGAAGTGGTACCCGAGAGGCCTCTCTCTGGGGCCAACGTCCTGACTTTC.

This clonotype was found many times. J is TRBJ2-2 and V is TRBV4-2, with TRBD1 as a possible D gene (6 bases). Germline V gene data show CDR1 as LGHNA and CDR2 as YNFKEQ. The CDR3 runs to 15 residues. Trimming pared 4 bases from V and 6 bases from J, leaving 15 bases between. The CDR3 DNA sequence: TGTGCCAGCAGCCCCTACAAGGACAGTCCCGGGGAGCTGTTTTTT. Translating it yields CASSPYKDSPGELFF.

The rearrangement uses TRBV5-5 and TRBJ2-3, with D possibly TRBD2 on 6 matching bases. Germline V gene lookup returns CDR1 SGHKS and CDR2 YYEKEE (reference sequence). Trimming cost V 6 bases and J 2 bases, with 16 bases left between them. The CDR3 is made up of 15 amino acids. The CDR3: CASIWEDYPTDTQYF. The CDR3 DNA is TGTGCCAGCATTTGGGAGGACTATCCCACAGATACGCAGTATTTT.

The chain carries TRBV27 and TRBJ2-6, with D hard to call. Per germline, CDR1 MNHEY and CDR2 SMNVEV (reference sequence). There are 13 residues in the CDR3. Deletions cut 1 base from V and 4 bases from J, with 2 bases between. CDR3 in amino acids: CASSLWGANVLTF. The CDR3 DNA is TGTGCCAGCAGTTTATGGGGGGCCAACGTCCTGACTTTC. The full variable domain, rest sourced from reference TRBV27 and TRBJ2-6, is EAQVTQNPRYLITVTGKKLTVTCSQNMNHEYMSWYRQDPGLGLRQIYYSMNVEVTDKGDVPEGYKVSRKEKRNFPLILESPSPNQTSLYFCASSLWGANVLTFGAGSRLTVL.

The chain recombines TRBV20-1 with TRBJ1-1; TRBD1 might be the D (6 bases). Germline V CDR1 and CDR2: DFQATT, SNEGSKA (reference sequence). The CDR3 runs 13 residues. V was shortened by 5 bases and J by 1 base, with 11 bases between the two germline ends. This CDR3 reads CSAPGRGNTEAFF. Here the CDR3 DNA reads TGCAGTGCTCCGGGCAGGGGGAACACTGAAGCTTTCTTT.

This rearrangement joins TRBV12-3 or TRBV12-4 to TRBJ1-4; D might be TRBD1 (5 bases). The V gene lost 5 bases and the J gene lost 2 bases, with 12 bases spanning the gap. This CDR3 has 15 residues. CDR3 protein: CASSRSRETNEKLFF. CDR3 in DNA: TGTGCCAGCAGTCGGAGCAGGGAGACTAATGAAAAACTGTTTTTT.